This is a list of T cell receptor beta chains from one sample in a study of shared clonotypes between healthy human individuals. This table comes from immunoSEQ multiplex PCR, and its TCRdb copy is limited to in-frame clones, with some not included. The sample carries some 1,900,000 clones, about 95% recorded once. The sequenced material came from naive CD8+ T cells sorted from blood. Receptors were obtained from a man in his late teens or twenties in good health. The CDR3 runs from the conserved cysteine through the conserved F or W. The order of the fields is CDR3 protein, CDR3 DNA, clone size, J gene, D gene, V gene, CDR3 length. The D gene is left open where the match is weak. Clone size is shown for a subset of rows, as once, few, many or a class of expanded clone.

CDR3aa: CAILGTGGNYGYTF
CDR3nt: TGTGCCATCCTTGGGACAGGGGGGAACTATGGCTACACCTTC
abundance: .
j_gene: TRBJ1-2
d_gene: TRBD1
v_gene: TRBV10-3
len: 14

CDR3aa: CASSLARNTEAFF
CDR3nt: TGTGCCAGCAGTTTGGCGAGGAACACTGAAGCTTTCTTT
abundance: .
j_gene: TRBJ1-1
d_gene: .
v_gene: TRBV6-5
len: 13

CDR3aa: CASSEHRPWNEKLFF
CDR3nt: TGTGCCAGTAGTGAACACAGGCCCTGGAATGAAAAACTGTTTTTT
abundance: once
j_gene: TRBJ1-4
d_gene: .
v_gene: TRBV19
len: 15

CDR3aa: CASSYSGLAANEQFF
CDR3nt: TGTGCCAGCAGCTATTCGGGACTAGCGGCAAATGAGCAGTTCTTC
abundance: once
j_gene: TRBJ2-1
d_gene: TRBD2
v_gene: TRBV6-5
len: 15

CDR3aa: CASSLLRTNTGELFF
CDR3nt: TGTGCCAGCAGTTTGCTCAGGACGAACACCGGGGAGCTGTTTTTT
abundance: .
j_gene: TRBJ2-2
d_gene: .
v_gene: TRBV27
len: 15

CDR3aa: CASSLFQGTLLTDTQYF
CDR3nt: TGTGCCAGCAGCTTATTTCAAGGGACCCTCTTAACAGATACGCAGTATTTT
abundance: .
j_gene: TRBJ2-3
d_gene: .
v_gene: TRBV7-8
len: 17

CDR3aa: CASSHGTGLIQPQHF
CDR3nt: TGCGCCAGCAGCCACGGGACAGGTCTTATCCAGCCCCAGCATTTT
abundance: few
j_gene: TRBJ1-5
d_gene: TRBD1
v_gene: TRBV4-1
len: 15

CDR3aa: CASTSTGPYNEQFF
CDR3nt: TGTGCCAGCACCTCCACCGGGCCCTACAATGAGCAGTTCTTC
abundance: .
j_gene: TRBJ2-1
d_gene: .
v_gene: TRBV6-5
len: 14

CDR3aa: CASSSFSYMNTEAFF
CDR3nt: TGTGCCAGCAGTTCCTTCAGTTACATGAACACTGAAGCTTTCTTT
abundance: once
j_gene: TRBJ1-1
d_gene: .
v_gene: TRBV28
len: 15

CDR3aa: CASSAPTHSSSYNEQFF
CDR3nt: TGTGCCAGCAGCGCGCCGACTCACTCGAGCTCCTACAATGAGCAGTTCTTC
abundance: .
j_gene: TRBJ2-1
d_gene: .
v_gene: TRBV14
len: 17

CDR3aa: CASSLIGSRGTDQPQHF
CDR3nt: TGTGCCAGCAGTTTAATCGGCTCCAGGGGAACAGATCAGCCCCAGCATTTT
abundance: .
j_gene: TRBJ1-5
d_gene: .
v_gene: TRBV27
len: 17

CDR3aa: CASSQPTADDSGANVLTF
CDR3nt: TGTGCCAGCAGCCAGCCAACGGCTGACGATTCTGGGGCCAACGTCCTGACTTTC
abundance: once
j_gene: TRBJ2-6
d_gene: .
v_gene: TRBV14
len: 18

CDR3aa: CASSQEGLTSSYEQYF
CDR3nt: TGCGCCAGCAGCCAAGAAGGTTTGACAAGCTCCTACGAGCAGTACTTC
abundance: .
j_gene: TRBJ2-7
d_gene: .
v_gene: TRBV4-1
len: 16

CDR3aa: CSVEDFVTNEAFF
CDR3nt: TGCAGCGTTGAAGATTTTGTTACAAATGAAGCTTTCTTT
abundance: .
j_gene: TRBJ1-1
d_gene: .
v_gene: TRBV29-1
len: 13

CDR3aa: CASTSGSAHEQYF
CDR3nt: TGTGCCAGCACTAGCGGGAGTGCCCACGAGCAGTACTTC
abundance: once
j_gene: TRBJ2-7
d_gene: TRBD2
v_gene: TRBV6-5
len: 13

CDR3aa: CASSPSRGQNIQYF
CDR3nt: TGTGCCAGCAGTCCCTCCCGCGGGCAAAACATTCAGTACTTC
abundance: .
j_gene: TRBJ2-4
d_gene: .
v_gene: TRBV6-5
len: 14

CDR3aa: CASSDRAGTGELFF
CDR3nt: TGTGCCAGCAGTGACAGGGCGGGGACCGGGGAGCTGTTTTTT
abundance: .
j_gene: TRBJ2-2
d_gene: .
v_gene: TRBV6-5
len: 14

CDR3aa: CASSIASQNTDTQYF
CDR3nt: TGTGCCAGTAGCATAGCGTCGCAGAACACAGATACGCAGTATTTT
abundance: .
j_gene: TRBJ2-3
d_gene: .
v_gene: TRBV19
len: 15

CDR3aa: CASSVDLGTGGEGTDTQYF
CDR3nt: TGTGCCAGCAGCGTAGACTTGGGGACAGGGGGCGAGGGGACAGATACGCAGTATTTT
abundance: .
j_gene: TRBJ2-3
d_gene: TRBD1
v_gene: TRBV9
len: 19

CDR3aa: CASSQEIDRTFQETQYF
CDR3nt: TGCGCCAGCAGCCAAGAAATTGACAGGACTTTCCAAGAGACCCAGTACTTC
abundance: .
j_gene: TRBJ2-5
d_gene: .
v_gene: TRBV4-3
len: 17

CDR3aa: CSAGGGSAFF
CDR3nt: TGCAGTGCAGGGGGCGGGTCTGCTTTCTTT
abundance: .
j_gene: TRBJ1-1
d_gene: TRBD1
v_gene: TRBV20-1
len: 10

CDR3aa: CASSPIRGGRTVGHQPQHF
CDR3nt: TGTGCCAGCAGTCCTATTAGAGGGGGGCGGACAGTTGGTCATCAGCCCCAGCATTTT
abundance: .
j_gene: TRBJ1-5
d_gene: .
v_gene: TRBV7-8
len: 19

CDR3aa: CASSYDAGSEQYF
CDR3nt: TGTGCCAGCAGCTATGACGCAGGGTCCGAGCAGTACTTC
abundance: .
j_gene: TRBJ2-7
d_gene: .
v_gene: TRBV7-9
len: 13

CDR3aa: CASSLVSSSGKGDYEQYF
CDR3nt: TGTGCCAGCAGCTTAGTTAGCTCGTCGGGGAAGGGGGACTACGAGCAGTACTTC
abundance: .
j_gene: TRBJ2-7
d_gene: .
v_gene: TRBV11-3
len: 18

CDR3aa: CACAGGNTEAFF
CDR3nt: TGTGCCTGTGCAGGGGGGAACACTGAAGCTTTCTTT
abundance: few
j_gene: TRBJ1-1
d_gene: TRBD1
v_gene: TRBV30
len: 12

CDR3aa: CASSGSRGTYNEQYF
CDR3nt: TGTGCCAGCAGTGGGTCTCGCGGGACCTACAACGAGCAGTACTTC
abundance: .
j_gene: TRBJ2-7
d_gene: .
v_gene: TRBV6-1
len: 15

CDR3aa: CASSGTGWLGEKLFF
CDR3nt: TGTGCCAGCAGCGGAACGGGGTGGCTTGGAGAAAAACTGTTTTTT
abundance: .
j_gene: TRBJ1-4
d_gene: .
v_gene: TRBV9
len: 15

CDR3aa: CSADLASGANVLTF
CDR3nt: TGCAGCGCCGACCTAGCCTCCGGGGCCAACGTCCTGACTTTC
abundance: .
j_gene: TRBJ2-6
d_gene: .
v_gene: TRBV29-1
len: 14